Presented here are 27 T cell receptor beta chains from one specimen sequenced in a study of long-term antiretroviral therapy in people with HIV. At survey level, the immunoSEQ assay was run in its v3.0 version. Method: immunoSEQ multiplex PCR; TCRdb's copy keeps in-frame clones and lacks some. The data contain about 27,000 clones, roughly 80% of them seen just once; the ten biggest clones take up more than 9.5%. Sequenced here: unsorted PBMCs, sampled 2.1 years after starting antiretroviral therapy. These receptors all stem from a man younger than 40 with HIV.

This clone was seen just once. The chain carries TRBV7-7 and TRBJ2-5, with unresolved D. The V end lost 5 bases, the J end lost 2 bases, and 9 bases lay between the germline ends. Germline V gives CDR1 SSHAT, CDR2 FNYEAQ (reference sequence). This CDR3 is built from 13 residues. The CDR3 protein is CASSPQQQETQYF. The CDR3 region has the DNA TGTGCCAGCAGCCCACAACAGCAAGAGACCCAGTACTTC.

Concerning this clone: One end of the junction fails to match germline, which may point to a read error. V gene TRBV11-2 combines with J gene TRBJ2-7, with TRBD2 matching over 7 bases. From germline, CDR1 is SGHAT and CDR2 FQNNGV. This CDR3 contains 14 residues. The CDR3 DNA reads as TGTGCCAGCGGCTTAGCGGGCCCCCGGTCGGAGCAGTACTTC. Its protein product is CASGLAGPRSEQYF.

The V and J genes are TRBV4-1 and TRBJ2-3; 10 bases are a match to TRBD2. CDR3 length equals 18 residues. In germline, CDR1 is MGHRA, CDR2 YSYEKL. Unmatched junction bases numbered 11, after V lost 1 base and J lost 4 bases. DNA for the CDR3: TGCGCCAGCAGCCAAGGAAAAGCTAGCGGGAGACTCGCAGATACGCAGTATTTT. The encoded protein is CASSQGKASGRLADTQYF.

This chain's CDR3 is CALWALYTEAFF. The CDR3 DNA reads as TGTGCACTTTGGGCCCTTTACACTGAAGCTTTCTTT. This chain links TRBV30 with TRBJ1-1; unclear D gene. The CDR3 runs to 12 residues. Germline CDR1 is GTSNPN and CDR2 is SVGIG (reference sequence).

CDR3 bases: TGTGCCAGCAGGATCGGACTAGCGGGAAATGGGGACACCGGGGAGCTGTTTTTT. Its protein is CASRIGLAGNGDTGELFF. V is TRBV7-9 and J is TRBJ2-2; 12 nucleotides line up with TRBD2. Germline lookup yields CDR1 SEHNR and CDR2 FQNEAQ (reference sequence). After removal of 6 bases from V and 3 bases from J, the junction contained 11 bases not matched to a gene. The CDR3 is 18 amino acids.

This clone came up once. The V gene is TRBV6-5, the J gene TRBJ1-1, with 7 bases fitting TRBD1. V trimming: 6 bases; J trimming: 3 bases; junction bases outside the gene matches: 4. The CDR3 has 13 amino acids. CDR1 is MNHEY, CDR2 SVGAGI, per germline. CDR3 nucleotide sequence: TGTGCCAGCAGGACAACAGGGGACACTGAAGCTTTCTTT. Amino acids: CASRTTGDTEAFF.

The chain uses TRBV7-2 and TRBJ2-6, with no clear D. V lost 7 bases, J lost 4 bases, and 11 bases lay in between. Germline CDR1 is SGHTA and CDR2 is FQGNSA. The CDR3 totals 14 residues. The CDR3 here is CASTSRSGANVLTF. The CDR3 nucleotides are TGTGCCAGCACCTCTCGCTCCGGGGCCAACGTCCTGACTTTC.

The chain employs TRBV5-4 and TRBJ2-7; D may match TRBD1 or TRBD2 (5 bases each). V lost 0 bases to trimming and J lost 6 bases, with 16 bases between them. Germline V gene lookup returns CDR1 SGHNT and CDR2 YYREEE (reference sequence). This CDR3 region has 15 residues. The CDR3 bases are TGTGCCAGCAGCTTGGATCCGGGGCTCCCCGGCGAGCAGTACTTC. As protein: CASSLDPGLPGEQYF.

DNA of the CDR3: TGCGCCAGCAGCTTGCGGCAGGGGGTCACTGAAGCTTTCTTT. Protein product: CASSLRQGVTEAFF. J is TRBJ1-1 and V is TRBV5-1, with TRBD1 matching over 7 bases. The CDR3 contains 14 residues. Germline assignment: CDR1 SGHRS and CDR2 YFSETQ. The J segment lost 4 bases and the V segment lost 1 base, leaving 4 bases of the junction unmatched. Complete variable domain (other parts from reference TRBV5-1 and TRBJ1-1): KAGVTQTPRYLIKTRGQQVTLSCSPISGHRSVSWYQQTPGQGLQFLFEYFSETQRNKGNFPGRFSGRQFSNSRSEMNVSTLELGDSALYLCASSLRQGVTEAFFGQGTRLTVV.

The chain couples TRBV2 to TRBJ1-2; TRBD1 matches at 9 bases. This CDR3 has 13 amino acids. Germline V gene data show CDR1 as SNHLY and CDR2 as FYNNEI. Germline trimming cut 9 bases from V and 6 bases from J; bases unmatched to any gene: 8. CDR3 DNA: TGTGCCAGAGGGGACAGGGTGGGGAATGGCTACACCTTC. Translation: CARGDRVGNGYTF.

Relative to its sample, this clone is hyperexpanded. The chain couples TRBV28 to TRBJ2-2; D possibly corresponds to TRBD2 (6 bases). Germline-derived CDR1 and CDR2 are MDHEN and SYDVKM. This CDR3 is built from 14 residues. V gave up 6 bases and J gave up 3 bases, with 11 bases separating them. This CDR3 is CASRPRGYTGELFF. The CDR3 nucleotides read TGTGCCAGCAGACCTCGGGGGTACACCGGGGAGCTGTTTTTT.

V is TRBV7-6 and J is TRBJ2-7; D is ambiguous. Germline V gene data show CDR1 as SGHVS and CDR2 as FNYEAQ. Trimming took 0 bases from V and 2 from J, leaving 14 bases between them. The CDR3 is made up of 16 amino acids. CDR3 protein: CASSLASTTATYEQYF. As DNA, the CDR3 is TGTGCCAGCAGCTTAGCCTCGACGACCGCTACCTACGAGCAGTACTTC.

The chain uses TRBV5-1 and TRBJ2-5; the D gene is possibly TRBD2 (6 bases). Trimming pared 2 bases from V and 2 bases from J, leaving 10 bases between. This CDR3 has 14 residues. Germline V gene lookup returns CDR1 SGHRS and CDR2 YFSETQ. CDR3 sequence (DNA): TGCGCCAGCAGCTTTTCGACTAGACAAGAGACCCAGTACTTC. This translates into CASSFSTRQETQYF. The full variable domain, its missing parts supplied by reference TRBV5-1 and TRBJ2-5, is KAGVTQTPRYLIKTRGQQVTLSCSPISGHRSVSWYQQTPGQGLQFLFEYFSETQRNKGNFPGRFSGRQFSNSRSEMNVSTLELGDSALYLCASSFSTRQETQYFGPGTRLLVL.

In nucleotides, the CDR3 is TGTGCCAGCAGTTACCGGACAGGGAGTAATCAGCCCCAGCATTTT. Translating gives CASSYRTGSNQPQHF. The V gene is TRBV6-6, the J gene TRBJ1-5; 8 nucleotides match TRBD1. J was trimmed by 4 bases and V by 2 bases; bases with no gene match: 4. Looked up from germline, CDR1 is MNHNY and CDR2 is SVGAGI (reference sequence). The CDR3 extends over 15 amino acids.

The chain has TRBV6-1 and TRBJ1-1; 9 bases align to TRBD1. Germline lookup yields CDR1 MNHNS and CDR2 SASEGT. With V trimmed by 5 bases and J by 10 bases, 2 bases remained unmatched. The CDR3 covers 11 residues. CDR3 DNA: TGTGCCAGCAGTATGACAGGGGGAGCTTTCTTT. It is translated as CASSMTGGAFF.

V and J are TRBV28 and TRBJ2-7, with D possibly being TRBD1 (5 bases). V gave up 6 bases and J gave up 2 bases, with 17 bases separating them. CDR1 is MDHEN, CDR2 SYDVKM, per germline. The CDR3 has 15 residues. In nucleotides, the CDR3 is TGTGCCAGCAGGCCCCCAGGGATCCGTGCCTACGAGCAGTACTTC. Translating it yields CASRPPGIRAYEQYF.

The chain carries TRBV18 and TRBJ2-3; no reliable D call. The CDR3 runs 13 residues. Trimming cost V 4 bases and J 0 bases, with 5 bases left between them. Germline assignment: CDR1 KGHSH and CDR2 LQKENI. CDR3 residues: CASSLHSTDTQYF. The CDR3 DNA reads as TGTGCCAGCTCACTACACAGCACAGATACGCAGTATTTT.

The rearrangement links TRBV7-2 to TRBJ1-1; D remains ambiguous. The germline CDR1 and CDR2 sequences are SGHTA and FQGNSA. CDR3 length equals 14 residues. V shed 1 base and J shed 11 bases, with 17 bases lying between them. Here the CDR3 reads CASSLDRLAPWAFF. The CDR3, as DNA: TGTGCCAGCAGCTTAGATCGGCTGGCCCCGTGGGCTTTCTTT.

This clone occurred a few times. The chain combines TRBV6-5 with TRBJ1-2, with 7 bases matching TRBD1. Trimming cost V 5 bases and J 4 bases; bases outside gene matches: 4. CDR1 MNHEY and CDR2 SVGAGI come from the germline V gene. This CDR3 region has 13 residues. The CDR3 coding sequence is TGTGCCAGCAGTACCCAGGGGGGCTATGGCTACACCTTC. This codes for CASSTQGGYGYTF.

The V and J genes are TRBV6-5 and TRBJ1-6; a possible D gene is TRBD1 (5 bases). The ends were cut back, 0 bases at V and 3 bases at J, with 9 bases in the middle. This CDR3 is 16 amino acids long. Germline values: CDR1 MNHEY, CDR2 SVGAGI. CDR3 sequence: CASSYSRQGYNSPLHF. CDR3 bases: TGTGCCAGCAGTTACTCGCGGCAGGGCTATAATTCACCCCTCCACTTT.

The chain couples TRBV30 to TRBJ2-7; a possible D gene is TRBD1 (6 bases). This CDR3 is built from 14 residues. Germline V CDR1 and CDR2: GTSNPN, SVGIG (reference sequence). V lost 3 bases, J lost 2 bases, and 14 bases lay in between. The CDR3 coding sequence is TGTGCCTGGAGACCCCGACAGGCGACCTACGAGCAGTACTTC. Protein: CAWRPRQATYEQYF.

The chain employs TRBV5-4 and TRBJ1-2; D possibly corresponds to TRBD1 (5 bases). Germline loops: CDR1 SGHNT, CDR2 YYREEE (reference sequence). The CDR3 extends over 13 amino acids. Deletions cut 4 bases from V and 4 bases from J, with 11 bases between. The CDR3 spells CASSLGASYGYTF. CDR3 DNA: TGTGCCAGCAGCCTAGGGGCAAGCTATGGCTACACCTTC.

The CDR3 region has the DNA TGTGCCAGTAGTATAGTGTCGGCTAGTCGCACCTACGAGCAGTACTTC. This codes for CASSIVSASRTYEQYF. The chain recombines TRBV19 with TRBJ2-7; D not resolved. V lost 1 base, J lost 2 bases, and 15 bases lay in between. The CDR3 totals 16 residues. The germline V gene has CDR1 LNHDA and CDR2 SQIVND (reference sequence).

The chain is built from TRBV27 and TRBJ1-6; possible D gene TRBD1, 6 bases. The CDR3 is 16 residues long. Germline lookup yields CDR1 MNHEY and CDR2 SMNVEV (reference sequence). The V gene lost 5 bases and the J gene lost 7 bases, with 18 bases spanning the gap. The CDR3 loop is CASSPWDTPVNSPLHF. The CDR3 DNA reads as TGTGCCAGCAGTCCATGGGACACACCGGTCAATTCACCCCTCCACTTT.

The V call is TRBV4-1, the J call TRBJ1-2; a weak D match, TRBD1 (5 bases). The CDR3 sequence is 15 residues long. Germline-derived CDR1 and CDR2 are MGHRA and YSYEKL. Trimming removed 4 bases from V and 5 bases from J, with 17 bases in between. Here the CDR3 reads CASSLEQGSPYGYTF. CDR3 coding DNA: TGCGCCAGCAGCCTAGAGCAGGGTTCCCCTTATGGCTACACCTTC.

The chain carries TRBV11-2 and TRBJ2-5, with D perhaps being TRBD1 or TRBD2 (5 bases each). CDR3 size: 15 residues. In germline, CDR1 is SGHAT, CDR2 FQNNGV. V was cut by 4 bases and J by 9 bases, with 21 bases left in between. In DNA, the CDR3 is TGTGCCAGCAGCTCGCCCCGGGGCCCGGGTAGGGCCCAGTACTTC. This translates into CASSSPRGPGRAQYF.

CDR3 DNA sequence: TGTGCCAGCAGATACCGGGGAGGGGGCGTTAATGAAAAACTGTTTTTT. This translates into CASRYRGGGVNEKLFF. The chain couples TRBV27 to TRBJ1-4; 7 nucleotides match TRBD1. V was pared by 6 bases and J by 4 bases, with 11 bases of the junction left unmatched. The CDR3 runs to 16 residues. The V gene's germline CDR1 is MNHEY and CDR2 SMNVEV (reference sequence).